Presented here are 11 T cell receptor beta chains from one specimen sequenced in a study of T cell responses to AZD1222 COVID-19 vaccine (TCRdb year 2021). Libraries were constructed by the immunoSEQ multiplex PCR assay. Drawn from immuneACCESS, this table holds only the in-frame rearrangements with V and J called that TCRdb kept. Clones are partly lost; checked studies trace under half to an unresolved V gene and leave the rest unexplained. The sample includes 140,000 to 150,000 clones, with around nine tenths observed a single time. Roughly 5% of the sample is in the top ten clones. The time point label on this specimen signifies: baseline before first vaccination. The sequences come from peripheral blood, collected on day 0 of AZD1222 vaccination. All receptors come from an adult in good health.

This clone was counted only a few times. The rearrangement joins TRBV7-3 to TRBJ2-2, with D possibly being TRBD1 (6 bases). This CDR3 is built from 15 residues. The germline V gene has CDR1 SGHTA and CDR2 FQGTGA. V was pared by 1 base and J by 5 bases, with 11 bases between. CDR3 region: CASSLRGGSTGELFF. In DNA form, the CDR3 reads TGTGCCAGCAGCTTAAGAGGGGGTAGTACCGGGGAGCTGTTTTTT.

This chain uses TRBV5-8 with TRBJ2-1; 7 bases are shared with TRBD1. The CDR3 loop spans 16 amino acids. J was trimmed by 7 bases and V by 4 bases; bases with no gene match: 14. Germline V gene data show CDR1 as SGHTS and CDR2 as YDEGEE. CDR3 in amino acids: CASSLGQDQLPNEQFF. The CDR3 nucleotides read TGTGCCAGCAGCCTCGGACAGGACCAGCTTCCTAATGAGCAGTTCTTC.

CDR3 sequence: CASSKSRAGGKADTQYF. Written as DNA, the CDR3 is TGTGCCAGCAGCAAAAGCCGAGCGGGGGGGAAAGCAGATACGCAGTATTTT. V is TRBV21-1 and J is TRBJ2-3; the table gives TRBD2 as D, unverified against the DNA. TRBV21-1 is designated a pseudogene. The CDR3 covers 17 residues.

The chain has TRBV25-1 and TRBJ1-4; TRBD1 might be the D (5 bases). V dropped 4 bases and J dropped 11 bases, with 8 bases sitting between them. The CDR3 spans 11 residues. The germline gives CDR1 MGHDK, CDR2 SYGVNS. CDR3 sequence (DNA): TGTGCCAGCAGTGGTGGGGGGAAACTGTTTTTT. Its protein is CASSGGGKLFF.

The chain uses TRBV18 and TRBJ1-3; 9 positions match TRBD1. This CDR3 region has 16 residues. V trimming: 6 bases; J trimming: 3 bases; junction bases outside the gene matches: 9. The germline V gene encodes CDR1 KGHSH and CDR2 LQKENI. In DNA form, the CDR3 reads TGTGCCAGCTCTCAGCCGGGACAGGGTAGTGGAAACACCATATATTTT. Protein sequence: CASSQPGQGSGNTIYF.

J is TRBJ2-3 and V is TRBV7-2; TRBD2 aligns across 8 bases. In germline, CDR1 is SGHTA, CDR2 FQGNSA. The CDR3 runs 15 residues. Trimming removed 6 bases from V and 0 bases from J; junction bases left unmatched: 5. CDR3 loop: CASRKLAESTDTQYF. CDR3 nucleotides: TGTGCCAGCAGAAAACTAGCGGAAAGCACAGATACGCAGTATTTT.

This chain links TRBV6-2 or TRBV6-3 with TRBJ2-4; 7 positions agree with TRBD1. V was pared by 0 bases and J by 0 bases, with 2 bases of the junction left unmatched. CDR1 and CDR2 from the germline V gene are MNHEY and SVGEGT. The CDR3 extends over 16 amino acids. CDR3 sequence reads: CASSYSGQLAKNIQYF. CDR3 DNA sequence: TGTGCCAGCAGTTACTCGGGACAGTTAGCCAAAAACATTCAGTACTTC.

The chain couples TRBV3-1 (or the pseudogene TRBV3-2) to TRBJ1-6; D gene unclear. V was pared by 5 bases and J by 7 bases, with 15 bases between. Per the germline V gene, CDR1 is LGHDT and CDR2 is YNNKEL (reference sequence). This CDR3 has 15 amino acids. DNA for the CDR3: TGTGCCAGCAGCGCCGGGCGACACGGGAATTCACCCCTCCACTTT. It translates to CASSAGRHGNSPLHF.

J is TRBJ2-7 and V is TRBV19; 10 nucleotides line up with TRBD1. V gave up 5 bases and J gave up 4 bases; unmatched junction bases: 11. The CDR3 length is 16 residues. Germline V CDR1 and CDR2: LNHDA, SQIVND (reference sequence). The CDR3 spells CASSPSAGTGVYEQYF. The CDR3 DNA follows: TGTGCCAGTAGTCCATCCGCCGGGACAGGGGTTTACGAGCAGTACTTC.

The CDR3 reads CASSLQETQYF. CDR3 DNA sequence: TGCGCCAGCAGCCTACAAGAGACCCAGTACTTC. V gene TRBV5-1 combines with J gene TRBJ2-5; D remains ambiguous. This CDR3 comprises 11 residues. Germline V gives CDR1 SGHRS, CDR2 YFSETQ. With 4 bases removed from V and 2 bases from J, the gap between germline ends came to 3 bases.

CDR3 nucleotides: TGTGCCAGCAGCCATACTACAGTCAAAGAAAAACTGTTTTTT. Its translation is CASSHTTVKEKLFF. V and J are TRBV3-1 (or the pseudogene TRBV3-2) and TRBJ1-4; D unclear. Trimming removed 3 bases at V and 8 bases at J, with 13 bases between. This CDR3 is 14 amino acids long. The germline V gene encodes CDR1 LGHDT and CDR2 YNNKEL (reference sequence).